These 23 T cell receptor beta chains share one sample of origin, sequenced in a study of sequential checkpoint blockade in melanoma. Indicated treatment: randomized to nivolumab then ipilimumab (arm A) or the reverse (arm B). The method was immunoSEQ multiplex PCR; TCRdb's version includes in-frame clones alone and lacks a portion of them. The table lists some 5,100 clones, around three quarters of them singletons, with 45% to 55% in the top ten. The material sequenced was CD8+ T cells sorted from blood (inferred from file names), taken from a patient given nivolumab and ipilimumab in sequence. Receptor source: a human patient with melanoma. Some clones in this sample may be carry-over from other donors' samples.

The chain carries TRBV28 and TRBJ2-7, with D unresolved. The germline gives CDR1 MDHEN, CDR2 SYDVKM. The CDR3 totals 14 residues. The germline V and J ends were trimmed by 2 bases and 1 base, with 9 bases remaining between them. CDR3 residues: CASSLGTESYEQYF. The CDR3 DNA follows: TGTGCCAGCAGTTTAGGTACAGAGTCCTACGAGCAGTACTTC.

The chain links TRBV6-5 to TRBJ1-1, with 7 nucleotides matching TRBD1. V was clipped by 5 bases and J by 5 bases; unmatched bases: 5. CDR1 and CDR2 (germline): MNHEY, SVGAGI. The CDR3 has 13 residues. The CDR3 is CASSAGGGTEAFF. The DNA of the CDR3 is TGTGCCAGCAGTGCAGGGGGAGGTACTGAAGCTTTCTTT.

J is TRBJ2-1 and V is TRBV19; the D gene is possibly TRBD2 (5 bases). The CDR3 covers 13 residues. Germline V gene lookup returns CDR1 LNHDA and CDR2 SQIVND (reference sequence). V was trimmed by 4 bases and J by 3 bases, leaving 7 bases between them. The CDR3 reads CASSSAGYNEQFF. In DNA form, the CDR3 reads TGTGCCAGTAGTAGTGCGGGCTACAATGAGCAGTTCTTC.

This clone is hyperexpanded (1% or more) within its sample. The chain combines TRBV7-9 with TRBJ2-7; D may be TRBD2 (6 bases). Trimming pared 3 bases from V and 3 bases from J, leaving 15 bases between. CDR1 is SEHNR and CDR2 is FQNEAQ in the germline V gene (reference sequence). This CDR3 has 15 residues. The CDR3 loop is CASSFRDWGDYEQYF. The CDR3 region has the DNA TGTGCCAGCAGCTTTCGGGACTGGGGGGACTACGAGCAGTACTTC.

In DNA form, the CDR3 reads TGTGCCAGCAGCTCCCCAGACAGATACAATCAGCCCCAGCATTTT. Translating gives CASSSPDRYNQPQHF. The chain carries TRBV7-3 and TRBJ1-5; tentatively, D is TRBD1 (5 bases). V lost 4 bases to trimming and J lost 3 bases, with 13 bases between them. CDR3 length: 15 residues. Germline lookup yields CDR1 SGHTA and CDR2 FQGTGA. Together with reference TRBV7-3 and TRBJ1-5, the CDR3 gives the full variable domain: GAGVSQTPSNKVTEKGKYVELRCDPISGHTALYWYRQSLGQGPEFLIYFQGTGAADDSGLPNDRFFAVRPEGSVSTLKIQRTERGDSAVYLCASSSPDRYNQPQHFGDGTRLSIL.

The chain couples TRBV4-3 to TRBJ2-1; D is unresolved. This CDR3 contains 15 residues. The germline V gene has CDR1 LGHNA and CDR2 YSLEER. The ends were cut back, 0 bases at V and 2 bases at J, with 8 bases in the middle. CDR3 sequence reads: CASSQEESPYNEQFF. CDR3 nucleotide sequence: TGCGCCAGCAGCCAAGAGGAGTCCCCCTACAATGAGCAGTTCTTC.

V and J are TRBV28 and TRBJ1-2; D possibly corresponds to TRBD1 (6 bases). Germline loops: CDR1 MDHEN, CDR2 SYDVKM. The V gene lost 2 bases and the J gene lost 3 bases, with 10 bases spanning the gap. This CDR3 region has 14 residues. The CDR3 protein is CASSLPDSYYGYTF. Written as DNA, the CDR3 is TGTGCCAGCAGTTTACCGGACAGTTACTATGGCTACACCTTC.

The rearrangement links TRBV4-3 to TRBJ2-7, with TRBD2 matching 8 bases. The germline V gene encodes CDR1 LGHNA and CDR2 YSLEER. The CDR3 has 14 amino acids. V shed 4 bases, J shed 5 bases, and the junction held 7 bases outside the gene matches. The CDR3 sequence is CASSLTGGGNEQYF. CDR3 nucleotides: TGCGCCAGCAGCCTGACCGGGGGGGGTAACGAGCAGTACTTC.

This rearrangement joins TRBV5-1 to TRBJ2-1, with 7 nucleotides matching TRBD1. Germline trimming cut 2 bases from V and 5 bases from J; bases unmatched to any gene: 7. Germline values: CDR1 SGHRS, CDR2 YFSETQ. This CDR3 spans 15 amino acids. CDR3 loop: CASSFTGTVHNEQFF. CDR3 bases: TGCGCCAGCAGCTTTACCGGGACAGTGCACAATGAGCAGTTCTTC.

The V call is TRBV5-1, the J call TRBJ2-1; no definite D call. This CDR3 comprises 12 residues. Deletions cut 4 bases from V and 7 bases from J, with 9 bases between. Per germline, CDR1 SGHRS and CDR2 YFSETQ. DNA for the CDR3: TGCGCCAGCAGCCTCGGGTGGAATGAGCAGTTCTTC. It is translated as CASSLGWNEQFF.

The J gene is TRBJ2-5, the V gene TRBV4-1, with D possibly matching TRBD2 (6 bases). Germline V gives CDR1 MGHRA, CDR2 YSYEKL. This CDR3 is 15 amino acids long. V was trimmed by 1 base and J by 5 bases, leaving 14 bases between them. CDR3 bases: TGCGCCAGCAGCCAAGTTAAGAGCGGGTGGGAGACCCAGTACTTC. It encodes CASSQVKSGWETQYF.

The CDR3 loop is CASSQAIQGEQYF. CDR3 nucleotides: TGCGCCAGCAGCCAGGCAATACAGGGGGAGCAGTACTTC. This sequence joins TRBV4-1 and TRBJ2-5, with 8 nucleotides matching TRBD1. This CDR3 has 13 residues. Germline trimming cut 3 bases from V and 11 bases from J; bases unmatched to any gene: 8. CDR1 MGHRA and CDR2 YSYEKL come from the germline V gene.

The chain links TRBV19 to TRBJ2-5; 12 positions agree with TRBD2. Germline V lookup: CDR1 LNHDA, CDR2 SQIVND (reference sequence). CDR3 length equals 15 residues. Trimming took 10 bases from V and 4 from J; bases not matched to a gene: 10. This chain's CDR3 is CATTFLAGGRETQYF. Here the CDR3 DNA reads TGTGCCACTACCTTCCTAGCGGGGGGGAGAGAGACCCAGTACTTC.

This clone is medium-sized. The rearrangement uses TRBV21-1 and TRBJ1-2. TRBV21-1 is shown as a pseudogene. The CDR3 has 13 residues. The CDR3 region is CASSTLIPYGYTF. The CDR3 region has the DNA TGTGCCAGCAGCACCCTAATCCCCTATGGCTACACCTTC.

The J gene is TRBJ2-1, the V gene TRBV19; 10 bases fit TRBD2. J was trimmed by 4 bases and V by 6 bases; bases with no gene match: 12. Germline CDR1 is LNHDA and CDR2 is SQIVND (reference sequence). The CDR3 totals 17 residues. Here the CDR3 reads CASSISGGALPYNEQFF. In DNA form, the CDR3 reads TGTGCCAGTAGCATAAGCGGGGGGGCCCTACCTTACAATGAGCAGTTCTTC. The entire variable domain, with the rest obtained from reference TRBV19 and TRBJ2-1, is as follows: DGGITQSPKYLFRKEGQNVTLSCEQNLNHDAMYWYRQDPGQGLRLIYYSQIVNDFQKGDIAEGYSVSREKKESFPLTVTSAQKNPTAFYLCASSISGGALPYNEQFFGPGTRLTVL.

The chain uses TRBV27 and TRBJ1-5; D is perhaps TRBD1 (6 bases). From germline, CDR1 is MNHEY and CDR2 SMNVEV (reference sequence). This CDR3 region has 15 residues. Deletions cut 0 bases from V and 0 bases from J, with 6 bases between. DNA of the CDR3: TGTGCCAGCAGTTTATCAGGGGGTAGCAATCAGCCCCAGCATTTT. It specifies CASSLSGGSNQPQHF.

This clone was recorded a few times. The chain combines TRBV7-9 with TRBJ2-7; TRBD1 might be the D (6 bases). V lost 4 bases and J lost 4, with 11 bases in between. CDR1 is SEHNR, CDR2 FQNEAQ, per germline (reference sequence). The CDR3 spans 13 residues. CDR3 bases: TGTGCCAGCAGCTCGGGACAAACTTACGAGCAGTACTTC. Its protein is CASSSGQTYEQYF.

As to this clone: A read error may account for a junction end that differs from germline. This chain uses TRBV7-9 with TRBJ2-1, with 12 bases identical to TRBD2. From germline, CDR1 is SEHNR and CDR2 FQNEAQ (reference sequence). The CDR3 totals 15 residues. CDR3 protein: CAGSLVGTSGNEQFF. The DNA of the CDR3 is TGTGCCGGCAGCTTAGTAGGGACTAGCGGGAATGAGCAGTTCTTC. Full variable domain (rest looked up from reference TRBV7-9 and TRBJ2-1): DTGVSQNPRHKITKRGQNVTFRCDPISEHNRLYWYRQTLGQGPEFLTYFQNEAQLEKSRLLSDRFSAERPKGSFSTLEIQRTEQGDSAMYLCAGSLVGTSGNEQFFGPGTRLTVL.

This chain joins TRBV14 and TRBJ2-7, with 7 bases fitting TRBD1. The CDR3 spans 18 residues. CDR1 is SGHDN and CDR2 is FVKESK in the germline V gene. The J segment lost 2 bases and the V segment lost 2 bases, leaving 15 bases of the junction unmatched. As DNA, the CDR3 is TGTGCCAGCAGCCAACTTCAAACAGGGGTTTTGATCCCCTACGAGCAGTACTTC. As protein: CASSQLQTGVLIPYEQYF.

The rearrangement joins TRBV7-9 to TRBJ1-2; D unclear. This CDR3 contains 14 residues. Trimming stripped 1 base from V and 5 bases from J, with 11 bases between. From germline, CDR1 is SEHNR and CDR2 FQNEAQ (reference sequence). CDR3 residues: CASSLVTAGYGYTF. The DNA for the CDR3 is TGTGCCAGCAGCTTAGTGACGGCAGGTTATGGCTACACCTTC. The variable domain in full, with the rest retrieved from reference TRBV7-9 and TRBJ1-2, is DTGVSQNPRHKITKRGQNVTFRCDPISEHNRLYWYRQTLGQGPEFLTYFQNEAQLEKSRLLSDRFSAERPKGSFSTLEIQRTEQGDSAMYLCASSLVTAGYGYTFGSGTRLTVV.

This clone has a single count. The CDR3 DNA sequence: TGTGCCAGCAGCCCGGGGGACGGAGCCTACGAGCAGTACTTC. It is translated as CASSPGDGAYEQYF. The rearrangement uses TRBV7-6 and TRBJ2-7; D possibly corresponds to TRBD2 (6 bases). Germline V gene sequence: CDR1 SGHVS, CDR2 FNYEAQ. The CDR3 length is 14 residues. Trimming shortened V by 5 bases and J by 2 bases, and 13 bases separated the two germline ends.

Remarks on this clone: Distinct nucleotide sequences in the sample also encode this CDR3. The CDR3 sequence: CASSDPGTFTIYF. CDR3 nucleotides: TGTGCCAGCAGCGATCCCGGGACTTTCACCATATATTTT. The gene calls are TRBV7-8 and TRBJ1-3; tentative D call: TRBD1 (5 bases). Germline loops: CDR1 SGHVS, CDR2 FQNEAQ. The CDR3 is 13 amino acids. Trimming left V 5 bases short and J 9 bases short, with 14 bases between. The full variable domain, in which reference TRBV7-8 and TRBJ1-3 provide the parts outside the CDR3, is GAGVSQSPRYKVAKRGQDVALRCDPISGHVSLFWYQQALGQGPEFLTYFQNEAQLDKSGLPSDRFFAERPEGSVSTLKIQRTQQEDSAVYLCASSDPGTFTIYFGEGSWLTVV.

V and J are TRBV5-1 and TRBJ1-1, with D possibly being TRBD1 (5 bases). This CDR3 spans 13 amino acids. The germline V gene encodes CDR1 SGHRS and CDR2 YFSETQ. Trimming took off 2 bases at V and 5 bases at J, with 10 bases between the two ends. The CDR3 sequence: CASSFQGRTEAFF. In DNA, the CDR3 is TGCGCCAGCAGCTTCCAGGGTCGGACTGAAGCTTTCTTT. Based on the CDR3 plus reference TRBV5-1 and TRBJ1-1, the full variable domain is KAGVTQTPRYLIKTRGQQVTLSCSPISGHRSVSWYQQTPGQGLQFLFEYFSETQRNKGNFPGRFSGRQFSNSRSEMNVSTLELGDSALYLCASSFQGRTEAFFGQGTRLTVV.